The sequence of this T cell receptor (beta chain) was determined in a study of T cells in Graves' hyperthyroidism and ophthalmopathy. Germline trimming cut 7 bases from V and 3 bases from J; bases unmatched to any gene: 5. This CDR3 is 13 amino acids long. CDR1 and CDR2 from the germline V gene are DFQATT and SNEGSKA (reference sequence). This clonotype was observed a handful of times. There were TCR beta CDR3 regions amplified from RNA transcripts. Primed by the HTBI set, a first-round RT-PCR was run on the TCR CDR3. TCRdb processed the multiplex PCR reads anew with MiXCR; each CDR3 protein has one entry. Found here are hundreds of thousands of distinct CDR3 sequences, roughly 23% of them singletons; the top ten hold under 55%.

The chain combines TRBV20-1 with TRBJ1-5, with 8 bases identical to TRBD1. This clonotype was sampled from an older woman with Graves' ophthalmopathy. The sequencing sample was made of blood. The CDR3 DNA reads TGCAGTGGACAGGGGACAGCCAATCAGCCCCAGCATTTT. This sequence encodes CSGQGTANQPQHF.